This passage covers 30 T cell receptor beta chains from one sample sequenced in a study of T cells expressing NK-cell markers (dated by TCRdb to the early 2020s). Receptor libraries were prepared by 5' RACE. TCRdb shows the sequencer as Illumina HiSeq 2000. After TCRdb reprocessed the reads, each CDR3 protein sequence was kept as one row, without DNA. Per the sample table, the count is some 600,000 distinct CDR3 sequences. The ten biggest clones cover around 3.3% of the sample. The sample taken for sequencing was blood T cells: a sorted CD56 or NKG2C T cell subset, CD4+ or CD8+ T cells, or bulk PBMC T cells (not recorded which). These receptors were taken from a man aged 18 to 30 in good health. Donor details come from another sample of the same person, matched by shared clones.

The CDR3 reads CASSRTGTAIYEQYF. This chain links TRBV12-3 or TRBV12-4 with TRBJ2-7; TCRdb designates TRBD1, a call that cannot be tested without DNA. The length of the CDR3 is 15 residues.

CDR3 region: CASSLGPVEIFSYEQYF. The J gene is TRBJ2-7, the V gene TRBV7-6. The germline V gene encodes CDR1 SGHVS and CDR2 FNYEAQ. The CDR3 extends over 17 amino acids.

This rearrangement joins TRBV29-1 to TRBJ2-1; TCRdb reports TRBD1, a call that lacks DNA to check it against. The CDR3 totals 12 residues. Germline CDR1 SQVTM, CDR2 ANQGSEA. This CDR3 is CSVWGRSNEQFF.

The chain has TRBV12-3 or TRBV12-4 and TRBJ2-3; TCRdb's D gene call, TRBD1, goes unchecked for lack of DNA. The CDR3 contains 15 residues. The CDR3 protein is CASSLNGQGTDTQYF.

This chain's CDR3 is CASSSYRTEAFF. The chain employs TRBV7-2 and TRBJ1-1; the D gene TCRdb calls, TRBD1, cannot be checked with no DNA. The CDR3 spans 12 residues. Looked up from germline, CDR1 is SGHTA and CDR2 is FQGNSA.

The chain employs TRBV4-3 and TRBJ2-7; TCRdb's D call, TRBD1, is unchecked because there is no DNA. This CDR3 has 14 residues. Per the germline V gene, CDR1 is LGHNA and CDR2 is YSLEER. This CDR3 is CASSQGQGSYEQYF.

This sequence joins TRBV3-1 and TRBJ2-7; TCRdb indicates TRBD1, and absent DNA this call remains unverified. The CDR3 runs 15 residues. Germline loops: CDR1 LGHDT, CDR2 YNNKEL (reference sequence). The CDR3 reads CASSPFTGTTYEQYF.

CDR3 sequence: CASSLVIAPYTGELFF. V and J are TRBV7-9 and TRBJ2-2; TCRdb lists TRBD1, though no DNA is available to test this call. The CDR3 has 16 amino acids. The germline V gene has CDR1 SEHNR and CDR2 FQNEAQ (reference sequence).

The CDR3 loop is CASSPAGLGGYTF. This chain links TRBV12-3 or TRBV12-4 with TRBJ1-2. The CDR3 runs to 13 residues.

CDR3 residues: CSVNLPMSSYNEQFF. This chain links TRBV20-1 with TRBJ2-1. CDR1 is DFQATT, CDR2 SNEGSKA, per germline (reference sequence). The CDR3 is 15 amino acids.

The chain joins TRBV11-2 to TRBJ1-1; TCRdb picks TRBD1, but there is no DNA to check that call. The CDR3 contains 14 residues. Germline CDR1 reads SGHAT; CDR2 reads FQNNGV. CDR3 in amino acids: CASSLEQGGTEAFF.

The CDR3 protein is CASGPRDAGANVLTF. The chain joins TRBV5-1 to TRBJ2-6; TCRdb reports TRBD1, a call that lacks DNA to check it against. The CDR3 totals 15 residues. Germline CDR1 is SGHRS and CDR2 is YFSETQ.

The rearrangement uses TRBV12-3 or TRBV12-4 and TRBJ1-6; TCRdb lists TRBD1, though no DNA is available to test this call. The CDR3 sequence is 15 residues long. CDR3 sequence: CASSIRGSYNSPLHF.

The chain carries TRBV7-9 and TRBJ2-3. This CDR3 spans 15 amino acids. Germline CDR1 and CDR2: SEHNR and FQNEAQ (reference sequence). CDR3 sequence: CASSPRPTYTVTQYF.

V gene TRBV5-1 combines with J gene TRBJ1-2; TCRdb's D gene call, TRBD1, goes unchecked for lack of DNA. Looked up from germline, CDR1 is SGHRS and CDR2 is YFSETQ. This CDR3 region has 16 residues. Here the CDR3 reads CASSLYVGQGAYGYTF. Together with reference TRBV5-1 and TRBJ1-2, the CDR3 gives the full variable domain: KAGVTQTPRYLIKTRGQQVTLSCSPISGHRSVSWYQQTPGQGLQFLFEYFSETQRNKGNFPGRFSGRQFSNSRSEMNVSTLELGDSALYLCASSLYVGQGAYGYTFGSGTRLTVV.

CDR3: CAISDSQTRGTQYF. V is TRBV10-3 and J is TRBJ2-5; the D call of TRBD2 rests on TCRdb alone, since no DNA is present to check it. The germline gives CDR1 ENHRY, CDR2 SYGVKD. This CDR3 is built from 14 residues.

CDR3 sequence: CASSPRDRANTGELFF. V gene TRBV27 combines with J gene TRBJ2-2; TCRdb reports TRBD1, a call that lacks DNA to check it against. The CDR3 has 16 amino acids. Germline CDR1 MNHEY, CDR2 SMNVEV (reference sequence).

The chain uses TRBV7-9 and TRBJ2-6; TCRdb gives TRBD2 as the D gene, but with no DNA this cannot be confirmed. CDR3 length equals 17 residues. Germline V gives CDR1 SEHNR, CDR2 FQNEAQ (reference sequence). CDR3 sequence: CASSGGTGISGANVLTF.

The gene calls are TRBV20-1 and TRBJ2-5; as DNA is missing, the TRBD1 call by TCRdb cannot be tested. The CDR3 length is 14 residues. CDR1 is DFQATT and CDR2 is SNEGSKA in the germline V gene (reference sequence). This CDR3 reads CSATRADPHETQYF.

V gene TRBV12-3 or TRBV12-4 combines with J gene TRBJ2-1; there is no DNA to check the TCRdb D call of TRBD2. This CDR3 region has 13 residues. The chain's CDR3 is CASIPARRRKQFF.

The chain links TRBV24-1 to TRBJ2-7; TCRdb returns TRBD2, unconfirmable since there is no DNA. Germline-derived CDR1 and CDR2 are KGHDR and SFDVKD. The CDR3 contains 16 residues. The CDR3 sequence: CATSSSLNGPPYEQYF.

This CDR3 is CASSTSGGWGDTQYF. The V and J genes are TRBV12-3 or TRBV12-4 and TRBJ2-3. The CDR3 loop spans 15 amino acids.

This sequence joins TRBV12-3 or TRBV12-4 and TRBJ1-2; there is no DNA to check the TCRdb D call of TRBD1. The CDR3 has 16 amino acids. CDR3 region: CASSQLSNRGPYGYTF.

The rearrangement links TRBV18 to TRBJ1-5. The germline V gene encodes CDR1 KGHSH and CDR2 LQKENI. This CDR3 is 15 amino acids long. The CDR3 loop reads CASSPPEVNNQPQHF.

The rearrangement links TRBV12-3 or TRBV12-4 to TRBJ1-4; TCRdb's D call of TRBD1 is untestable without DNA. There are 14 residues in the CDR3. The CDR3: CASSQGVINEKLFF.

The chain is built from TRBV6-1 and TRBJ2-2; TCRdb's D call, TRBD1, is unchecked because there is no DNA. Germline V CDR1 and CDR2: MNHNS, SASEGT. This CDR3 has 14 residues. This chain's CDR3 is CAWGGGEGTGELFF.

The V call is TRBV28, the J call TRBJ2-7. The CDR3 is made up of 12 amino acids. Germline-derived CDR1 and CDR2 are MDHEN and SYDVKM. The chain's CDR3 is CASTTLDGEQYF.

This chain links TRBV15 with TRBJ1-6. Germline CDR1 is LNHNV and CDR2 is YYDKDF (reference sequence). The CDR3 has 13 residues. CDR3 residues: CATSRVRNSPLHF.

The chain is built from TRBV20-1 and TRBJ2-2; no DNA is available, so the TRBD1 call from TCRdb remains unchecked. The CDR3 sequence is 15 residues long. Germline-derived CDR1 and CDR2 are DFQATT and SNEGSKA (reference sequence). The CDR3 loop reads CSAILVDRGTGELFF.

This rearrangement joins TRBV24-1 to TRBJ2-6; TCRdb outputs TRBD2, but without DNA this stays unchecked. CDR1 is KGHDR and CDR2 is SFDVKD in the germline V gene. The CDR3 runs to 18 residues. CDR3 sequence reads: CATSPRLAGISGANVLTF.